The present T cell receptor beta chain was sequenced within a study of regulatory T cells in long-lasting Graves disease (dated by TCRdb to about 2021). About the investigation overall: Antithyroid drugs had been taken for less than 3 months by newly diagnosed Graves' disease patients. Persistent Graves' disease patients were compared with newly diagnosed Graves' disease patients by peripheral blood TCR sequencing and RNA sequencing. The study was registered as a clinical trial and conducted in China. A total of approximately 35 samples underwent TCR sequencing: around 13 from persistent and roughly 20 from newly diagnosed Graves' disease patients. Study-wide conclusions, independent of this receptor: TRBV28, TRBJ1-2 and TRBJ2-5 were preferentially used in persistent disease, while TRBV20-1 and TRBJ2-1 were favored in newly diagnosed disease. Compared with newly diagnosed patients, patients with persistent Graves' disease had lower TCR Shannon entropy and fewer highly expanded clones, which suggests clonal expansion. As a limitation, the authors acknowledged that the small sample size may reduce accuracy. Persistent patients shared more public clonotypes among themselves (around 3,000) than newly diagnosed patients did (approximately 970). Peripheral blood alone was examined, since thyroid tissue, which constituted the primary lesion, could not be accessed. Sequencing and analysis were restricted to the TCR beta chain.

The germline V gene provides CDR1 SGHAT and CDR2 FQNNGV. From its cysteine to its phenylalanine, the CDR3 spans 17 amino acids. Kept here is only the CDR3 DNA, which spans 51 bases and is read in frame from base 1. V loses 0 bases, J loses 5 bases, and the germline ends lie 19 bases apart. In regard to this clonotype: The specificity of this receptor is unknown. Base qualities are missing; no much larger clone stands one base away.

The sample's time point label, decoded: newly diagnosed GD, antithyroid drugs for less than 3 months. For both TCR sequencing and RNA sequencing, RNA was extracted from PBMCs in TRIzol. The diagnosis of Graves' disease followed American Thyroid Association guidelines. The patients came from an endocrinology department in Xi'an, China. Each patient gave 7.5 to 10 milliliters of peripheral blood, collected in an EDTA anticoagulant tube. Ficoll Paque Plus density gradient separation was used to isolate PBMCs, and no further T cell sorting was performed. An Agilent 2100 Bioanalyzer and agarose gel were used to assess RNA quality, and a NanoDrop 2000 was used to measure RNA concentration. The library relied on multiplex PCR. The instrument given in TCRdb is Illumina HiSeq 4000. To build TCR beta libraries, CDR3 regions were amplified by Arm-PCR using iRepertoire HTBI primers. Before sequencing, the PCR products underwent gel purification. Per the original workflow: Gene usage analysis of CDR3 amino acid clonotypes used the roughly 62 TRBV and some 15 TRBJ segments found across samples. COPE and FqMerger were used to merge the filtered high-quality paired reads into contigs. BLAST was used to align contigs to IMGT TRBV, TRBD and TRBJ reference genes, with CDR3 defined following IMGT. Highly expanded clones were defined as clonotypes with a frequency above 0.1%. Shannon entropy was used to measure repertoire diversity, and the Gini coefficient was used to measure V-J evenness. Clonotypes shared by more than one individual were considered public. The raw public reads went through TCRdb reprocessing: fastp at Q25, MiXCR clone calling, in-frame beta chains kept. Entries are consolidated by CDR3 protein sequence, retaining the most common genes and DNA. These V and J calls are TCRdb output, not the study's own analysis. The sample records roughly 400,000 distinct CDR3 sequences, over 12% of which are singletons. Approximately 7.8% of the sample is held by the ten biggest clonotypes.

This sample was shared with a second study, whose subject was T cells in Graves' hyperthyroidism and ophthalmopathy. That second report states: A patient counted as having stable Graves' hyperthyroidism if no progression to ophthalmopathy occurred over 18 months of follow-up. Hyperthyroidism patients were newly diagnosed, with disease duration under 2 months, and aged 18 to 65 years. Exclusion was applied to patients with uncontrolled infections, other autoimmune diseases, pregnancy or lactation. Clinical symptoms, serum thyroxine and TRAb, thyroid ultrasound, and orbital computed tomography formed the basis for the diagnoses. The TCR CDR3 was subjected to a first round of RT-PCR using the HTBI primer set and the Qiagen OneStep RT-PCR kit. Most expanded thyroid clonotypes (frequency above 0.001) were also detected in blood, suggesting blood repertoires may reflect thyroid immune responses. In cross-validation, a model built on a 13 V-J signature told ophthalmopathy apart from stable hyperthyroidism with 87.88% sensitivity and roughly 82% specificity, and in testing the same model reached 80%/75%. In validation, the model predicted progression to ophthalmopathy a median of about 5.9 months before onset, with roughly 71% sensitivity and just under 75% specificity. TCR V-J signatures able to tell the groups apart were searched for in a discovery cohort of more than 90 patients, of whom 43 had Graves' ophthalmopathy and roughly 59 had stable Graves' hyperthyroidism. Prospective prediction of ophthalmopathy was tested in an independent validation cohort consisting of 18 hyperthyroidism patients and over 15 patients who later progressed to ophthalmopathy. The approximately 98 discovery patients were randomly divided into training and test sets at a 7:3 ratio. Thyroid tissue and blood T-cell repertoires from roughly six Graves' hyperthyroidism patients were also compared in the study. Once sampling was done, hyperthyroidism patients were given methimazole at a starting dose of 30 mg daily, whereas ophthalmopathy patients were given high-dose intravenous methylprednisolone. The libraries were constructed in a second round of multiplex PCR and then size-selected and purified. Libraries were sequenced paired-end with 100 bp reads on an Illumina HiSeq2000. SOAPnuke was used to process the raw data, removing reads that contained adapters or uncalled bases, had a mean Phred below 15, or lacked an exact match to the constant primer or identifier. COPE v1.2.5 was used to merge the high-quality paired reads, and each unique nucleotide sequence was defined as a clonotype. MiTCR v1.1 was used to align clonotypes to the IMGT TRBV, TRBD and TRBJ reference segments. Analysis was restricted to V-J combinations with a frequency above 0.0001, which covered roughly 99% of repertoires. A TCS score was defined as the ratio between F50 (clonal expansion) and ExV (chaos), using BLOSUM62-based TCRdist between CDR3 peptides within each V-J. Welch's t-statistics and random forest reduced 514 V-J features to about 12, which were used in a naive Bayes classifier (R e1071). Sample size was not statistically predetermined, and blinding of investigators to group allocation was not performed. TCR Vbeta CDR3 sequencing of 130 to 150 peripheral blood samples (around 45 ophthalmopathy, about 80 hyperthyroidism and approximately 17 progressor patients) is reported in the paper.

The chain is encoded by TRBV11-2 joined to TRBJ1-1; the D segment could be TRBD1, given 6 matching bases. Material: peripheral blood mononuclear cells (PBMCs), obtained at new diagnosis, from a patient treated with antithyroid drugs. The sequence was collected from a woman aged 40 to 55 with Graves disease. Donor details come from another sample of the same person, matched by shared clones. The CDR3 in this case is CASSLDAGRGRRTEAFF. DNA sequence: TGTGCCAGCAGCTTAGATGCGGGCAGGGGACGGAGGACTGAAGCTTTCTTT.